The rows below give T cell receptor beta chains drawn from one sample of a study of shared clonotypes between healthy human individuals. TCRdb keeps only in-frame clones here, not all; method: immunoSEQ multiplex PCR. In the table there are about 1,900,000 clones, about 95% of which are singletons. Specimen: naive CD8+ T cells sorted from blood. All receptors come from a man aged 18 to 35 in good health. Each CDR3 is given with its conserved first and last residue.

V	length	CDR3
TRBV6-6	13	CASSYAAVNEQFF
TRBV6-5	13	CASTGGVPDEQYF
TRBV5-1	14	CASSLSGHNSPLHF
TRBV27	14	CASSLGLAVNEQFF
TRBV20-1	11	CSARRSGSYTF
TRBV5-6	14	CASIGGLNTGELFF
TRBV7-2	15	CASSLGTYSNQPQHF
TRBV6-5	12	CASSTAGAEQYF
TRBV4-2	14	CASSLTGEFSEAFF
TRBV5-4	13	CASSPGDFYEQYF
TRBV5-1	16	CASSFSSDRGAYEQYF
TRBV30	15	CAWSVRGLHTGELFF
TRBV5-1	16	CASSLAFGQGIYEQYF
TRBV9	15	CASTAGAGGGDTQYF
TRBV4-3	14	CASSLDRVGQPQHF
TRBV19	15	CASSIGQGDRYEQYF